The TCR beta chain under discussion was sequenced for a study of blood T cell repertoires in COVID-19. Across the study: The origin of the acute and convalescent COVID-19 samples was the United States, Italy and Spain. Nucleic acid was either cDNA or gDNA, and it came from T cells, B-cell-depleted T cells, or PBMCs.

CDR1 is MNHEY and CDR2 is SMNVEV in the germline V gene (reference sequence). V was cut by 4 bases and J by 5 bases, with 10 bases left in between. This CDR3 has 13 residues. As processed by the authors: For nucleated cells, counts were estimated from reference gene primer amplification. Libraries were prepared by immunoSEQ multiplex PCR; TCRdb keeps only in-frame clonotypes and omits some of them. The V and J calls and clone size were taken over from that table, and D and trimming were inferred from the DNA. In the table there are more than 200,000 clones, around 84% of which are singletons. Sequenced input: peripheral blood. The receptor was isolated from a man between 60 and 75 years old with acute or convalescent COVID-19. V and J are TRBV27 and TRBJ2-3; D remains unclear. In DNA form, the CDR3 reads TGTGCCAGCAGTTCGCCGGGTGGAGATACGCAGTATTTT. It encodes CASSSPGGDTQYF.